This passage covers 16 T cell receptor beta chains from one sample sequenced in a study of cytomegalovirus exposure and HLA in healthy donors. Only in-frame clones appear in the TCRdb table, and some are missing; sequencing was by immunoSEQ multiplex PCR. The repertoire includes 200,000 or so clones, about 89% of them detected once, and more than 0.85% sits in the top ten. The source material was PBMCs. These receptors all stem from a woman between 18 and 30 years old in good health and CMV-seronegative.

The chain employs TRBV30 and TRBJ2-1; 7 positions agree with TRBD2. CDR3 length: 15 residues. Unmatched junction bases numbered 9, after V lost 3 bases and J lost 4 bases. Germline values: CDR1 GTSNPN, CDR2 SVGIG (reference sequence). CDR3 DNA: TGTGCCTGGAGGCGGGGTCTAGCGGTTTACAATGAGCAGTTCTTC. This encodes CAWRRGLAVYNEQFF. Filled out from reference TRBV30 and TRBJ2-1, the complete variable domain reads SQTIHQWPATLVQPVGSPLSLECTVEGTSNPNLYWYRQAAGRGLQLLFYSVGIGQISSEVPQNLSASRPQDRQFILSSKKLLLSDSGFYLCAWRRGLAVYNEQFFGPGTRLTVL.

The rearrangement links TRBV27 to TRBJ2-7; perhaps TRBD2 as D (6 bases). Trimming removed 11 bases at V and 3 bases at J, with 26 bases between. The CDR3 runs to 16 residues. The germline V gene encodes CDR1 MNHEY and CDR2 SMNVEV (reference sequence). This CDR3 is CAARGYRGTDFYEQYF. As DNA, the CDR3 is TGTGCCGCAAGAGGCTATCGCGGGACTGATTTCTACGAGCAGTACTTC.

This sequence joins TRBV11-2 and TRBJ2-3, with a tentative D call TRBD2 (6 bases). The V end lost 4 bases, the J end lost 3 bases, and 14 bases lay between the germline ends. The CDR3 runs to 15 residues. The germline V gene has CDR1 SGHAT and CDR2 FQNNGV. The DNA for the CDR3 is TGTGCCAGCAGCTCCCGACTAGGAGGGACAGATACGCAGTATTTT. It specifies CASSSRLGGTDTQYF.

This chain joins TRBV6-6 and TRBJ1-5; TRBD1 matches 8 bases. The CDR3 covers 15 residues. Germline trimming cut 2 bases from V and 7 bases from J; bases unmatched to any gene: 7. Germline loops: CDR1 MNHNY, CDR2 SVGAGI (reference sequence). The CDR3 region is CASSYAGQGGQPQHF. CDR3 bases: TGTGCCAGCAGTTACGCAGGACAGGGTGGACAGCCCCAGCATTTT.

The genes are TRBV15 and TRBJ1-1; D is uncertain. Germline CDR1 LNHNV, CDR2 YYDKDF (reference sequence). This CDR3 contains 13 residues. V was shortened by 0 bases and J by 8 bases, with 10 bases between the two germline ends. CDR3 nucleotides: TGTGCCACCAGCAGAGATCTTGCGGGCGAAGCTTTCTTT. Translating it yields CATSRDLAGEAFF. Variable domain in full (rest from reference TRBV15 and TRBJ1-1): DAMVIQNPRYQVTQFGKPVTLSCSQTLNHNVMYWYQQKSSQAPKLLFHYYDKDFNNEADTPDNFQSRRPNTSFCFLDIRSPGLGDTAMYLCATSRDLAGEAFFGQGTRLTVV.

The genes are TRBV6-5 and TRBJ2-7; 12 bases agree with TRBD1. The junction had 8 bases not matched to a gene; V was cut back by 9 bases and J by 2 bases. CDR3 size: 15 residues. CDR1 and CDR2 (germline): MNHEY, SVGAGI. The CDR3 nucleotides are TGTGCCAGGCCGGGACAGGGGGCAGTTACCTACGAGCAGTACTTC. Its protein product is CARPGQGAVTYEQYF.

The chain recombines TRBV18 with TRBJ1-2; TRBD1 aligns across 7 bases. This CDR3 region has 15 residues. Germline V gene sequence: CDR1 KGHSH, CDR2 LQKENI. The V gene end was trimmed by 2 bases and the J gene end by 4 bases; junction bases not matched to a gene: 7. In DNA, the CDR3 is TGTGCCAGCTCACCAGAGATCAGGGACAGCTATGGCTACACCTTC. This encodes CASSPEIRDSYGYTF.

The rearrangement uses TRBV28 and TRBJ2-6, with TRBD1 matching over 9 bases. This CDR3 contains 17 residues. V trimming: 3 bases; J trimming: 2 bases; junction bases outside the gene matches: 5. Germline CDR1 and CDR2: MDHEN and SYDVKM. The chain's CDR3 is CASSLTRQGAGANVLTF. DNA of the CDR3: TGTGCCAGCAGTTTGACCCGACAGGGGGCTGGGGCCAACGTCCTGACTTTC.

This clone was observed a handful of times. The rearrangement joins TRBV19 to TRBJ2-7, with TRBD2 matching over 13 bases. With 8 bases clipped from V and 4 bases from J, the junction kept 11 bases outside the gene matches. Germline values: CDR1 LNHDA, CDR2 SQIVND (reference sequence). The length of the CDR3 is 16 residues. CDR3 amino acids: CASSRLAGGEVYEQYF. CDR3 sequence (DNA): TGTGCCAGTTCGCGACTAGCGGGAGGAGAAGTTTACGAGCAGTACTTC.

The genes are TRBV7-9 and TRBJ1-1; TRBD1 agrees at 11 bases. The germline V gene encodes CDR1 SEHNR and CDR2 FQNEAQ (reference sequence). After removal of 8 bases from V and 1 base from J, the junction contained 9 bases not matched to a gene. The CDR3 consists of 16 residues. Here the CDR3 DNA reads TGTGCCAGCGGAGGACAGGGGGCGCCCCCGAACACTGAAGCTTTCTTT. Amino acids: CASGGQGAPPNTEAFF. Variable domain in full (rest from reference TRBV7-9 and TRBJ1-1): DTGVSQNPRHKITKRGQNVTFRCDPISEHNRLYWYRQTLGQGPEFLTYFQNEAQLEKSRLLSDRFSAERPKGSFSTLEIQRTEQGDSAMYLCASGGQGAPPNTEAFFGQGTRLTVV.

The chain links TRBV7-9 to TRBJ2-7; perhaps TRBD1 as D (6 bases). The CDR3 contains 17 residues. Germline CDR1 reads SEHNR; CDR2 reads FQNEAQ (reference sequence). Trimming removed 5 bases from V and 0 bases from J, with 20 bases in between. CDR3 in amino acids: CASSTRAGRDTSYEQYF. The DNA of the CDR3 is TGTGCCAGCAGCACCAGGGCAGGAAGGGACACCTCCTACGAGCAGTACTTC.

This clone has just one count. V usage is TRBV18 and J usage is TRBJ2-7; maybe TRBD1 (5 bases). V shed 2 bases and J shed 0 bases, with 11 bases lying between them. The CDR3 sequence is 15 residues long. The germline V gene encodes CDR1 KGHSH and CDR2 LQKENI. The CDR3 DNA follows: TGTGCCAGCTCACCAATAGGGGTCCCCTCCTACGAGCAGTACTTC. Its translation: CASSPIGVPSYEQYF.

This clone was detected only once. The chain combines TRBV7-6 with TRBJ1-1; 7 positions agree with TRBD1. J was trimmed by 5 bases and V by 5 bases; bases with no gene match: 20. The CDR3 length is 18 residues. CDR1 and CDR2 (germline): SGHVS, FNYEAQ. CDR3 DNA: TGTGCCAGCAGCGGACCCCGGGCCCACCGGGGACAGCGTACTGAAGCTTTCTTT. Its protein is CASSGPRAHRGQRTEAFF.

The J gene is TRBJ2-7, the V gene TRBV7-9, with 14 positions matching TRBD2. CDR3 length: 17 residues. The V gene's germline CDR1 is SEHNR and CDR2 FQNEAQ (reference sequence). With V trimmed by 5 bases and J by 3 bases, 9 bases remained unmatched. DNA of the CDR3: TGTGCCAGCAGCCCCTTGACTAGCGGGAGGGCCTACTACGAGCAGTACTTC. This translates into CASSPLTSGRAYYEQYF.

The CDR3 region is CAISEGLYSGNTIYF. DNA for the CDR3: TGTGCCATCAGTGAGGGGCTTTACTCTGGAAACACCATATATTTT. The genes are TRBV10-3 and TRBJ1-3; D is undetermined. The germline V and J ends were trimmed by 2 bases and 0 bases, with 8 bases remaining between them. Per the germline V gene, CDR1 is ENHRY and CDR2 is SYGVKD. The CDR3 loop spans 15 amino acids.

The genes are TRBV7-2 and TRBJ2-1; D is unresolved. The CDR3 spans 14 residues. Per germline, CDR1 SGHTA and CDR2 FQGNSA. V was pared by 1 base and J by 3 bases, with 7 bases between. The CDR3 DNA reads TGTGCCAGCAGCTTAGTCCCATTCTACAATGAGCAGTTCTTC. Translating it yields CASSLVPFYNEQFF.